What follows describes a single T cell receptor beta chain. Its antigen remains unidentified. The record has no base qualities; no much larger clone is one base away. The CDR3, cysteine through phenylalanine, is 14 amino acids long. Only CDR3 DNA is held: 42 bases, read in frame from base 1. The germline V gene provides CDR1 SGHAT and CDR2 FQNNGV. V drops 1 base and J drops 10 bases, leaving 14 bases in between. The data belong to a study of beta chain features in type 1 diabetes (dated by TCRdb to between 2017 and 2018). The study in broad terms: No differences in mean age, gender distribution, total cell number or subset yield were found between patients and healthy donors. The study compared the TCRB repertoires of sorted circulating CD4+ T cell subsets in recently diagnosed type 1 diabetes patients with those in matched healthy donors. Across all samples, around 99 million sorted cells were examined, and cell number per subset correlated strongly with RNA yield. Naive and central memory subsets were obtained from all 30 or so donors, but regulatory and stem cell-like memory subsets were isolated from only 8 patients and about eight healthy donors.

From each donor, a single peripheral blood sample of about 120 mL on average was drawn into heparinised tubes. Using a panel that included CD45RO, CCR7, CD25, CD127, CD95 and CD27, naive, central memory, regulatory and stem cell-like memory CD4+ T cells were sorted on a BD FACSAria II. Every sorted population had a purity above 95%. PBMCs were isolated immediately by Lymphoprep density gradient centrifugation and stained directly without culture. To minimize batch effects, samples were stained and sorted in pairs, one healthy donor with one patient per experiment. Results and caveats for the whole study, not just this receptor: PCR might favor shorter templates, but patient and control samples were amplified and corrected together, so any skew would affect both groups equally. Because cDNA was sequenced instead of genomic DNA, highly expressing activated cells could be over-represented, though the groups showed no difference in activation or CD3 levels. The naive, central memory and regulatory TCRB repertoires appeared to resemble one another more closely among patients than among healthy donors. Patients with type 1 diabetes made fewer insertions and deleted more nucleotides at VDJ recombination sites, implying thymic rearrangement abnormalities. Because the HLA sub-analyses included only small numbers of individuals, any influence of HLA type on TCRB rearrangement was left unresolved. In all four CD4+ subsets, TCRB CDR3 length was moderately but significantly shorter in type 1 diabetes patients.

The entire amount of isolated RNA was reverse transcribed using the High Capacity cDNA Reverse Transcription Kit, so the sequenced TCRB transcripts were expressed ones. Naive, central memory and regulatory T cell samples underwent deep immunoSEQ sequencing, averaging about 3.57 million total reads per sample. Sorted cells were lysed in RLT buffer, and RNA was extracted using DNase-treated RNeasy Micro or Mini kits according to cell number. To prevent cross-contamination, every cell subset was processed on its own, while patient and healthy donor samples were processed together. Using the immunoSEQ multiplex PCR, TCRB sequences were amplified from cDNA into 87-bp fragments spanning the CDR3 region. Sequencing of the amplicons was performed on the Illumina HiSeq platform. Regarding the original processing steps: Synthetic template baselines were used to correct PCR bias computationally, reads within Hamming distance 2 were collapsed together, and singletons that could not be merged were discarded. By aligning reads against IMGT, V, D and J genes, CDR3 length, and insertions or deletions at six rearrangement sites were assigned. Within each subset, clonotype counts were normalized to sorted cell number, after which true diversity and Gini coefficients were computed with the tcR R package. The overlap coefficient, calculated on TCRB nucleotide sequences, was used to measure repertoire sharing. Drawn from immuneACCESS, this table holds only the in-frame rearrangements with V and J called that TCRdb kept. Clones are partly lost; checked studies trace under half to an unresolved V gene and leave the rest unexplained. That table supplies the V and J calls and clone size; D and trimming were determined from the DNA. The sample table lists about 300,000 clones, around 7.3% of them with a count of one. More than 1% of the sample is held by the ten biggest clonotypes.

The source is a woman aged 18-30 years in good health. Sequenced material: central memory CD4+ T cells from blood. The chain links TRBV11-2 with TRBJ2-1; 6 matching bases give a weak D call of TRBD1. The DNA reads TGTGCCAGCAGCTTAGGTGTGCGGACAGCGGAGCAGTTCTTC. This yields the protein CASSLGVRTAEQFF.